The clone carrying this T cell receptor (beta chain) was detected only once. A read error may account for a junction end that differs from germline. The V gene's germline CDR1 is SGHRS and CDR2 YFSETQ. This CDR3 spans 16 amino acids. The sample belongs to a study of tumor-infiltrating lymphocytes in primary liver carcinoma. Synthesis of TCR beta cDNA was carried out from 500 ng total RNA with a constant-region primer. Libraries for TCR beta were built through three nested multiplex PCR rounds, which together made up a slightly modified ARM-PCR procedure. The two initial PCR rounds, nine to eleven cycles each, used TRBV1-TRBV30 forward and C-beta reverse primers. Each CDR3 protein gets one entry after TCRdb re-called the multiplex PCR reads with MiXCR. The sample includes approximately 73,000 distinct CDR3 sequences, 70% to 80% of them seen just once. Co-extraction of RNA and DNA was performed on about 20-32 mg of unsorted bulk tissue. With chronic HBV infection, the patients were also treatment-naive.

Sample: liver tumor tissue from sampling region 4. Specified subset: tumor region T4, right-lateral pole. The chain employs TRBV5-1 and TRBJ2-5; the D call may be TRBD1 or TRBD2 (6 bases each). The receptor comes from a woman aged 55 to 70 with primary liver carcinoma and hepatitis B virus infection. CDR3 sequence: CAGSIGQIGDSVTQYF. The CDR3 nucleotides read TGCGCCGGCAGCATTGGACAGATAGGGGACTCAGTAACCCAGTACTTC.